Listed here are 24 T cell receptor beta chains from one sample, sequenced in a study of graft-versus-host responses after intestinal transplantation. Their target antigens are unknown. Profiling relied on immunoSEQ multiplex PCR, and the TCRdb table lists in-frame clones only, not all of them. The table lists about 50,000 clones, about nine tenths of them singletons. The sample consisted of unstimulated CD4+ T cells sorted from spleen or lymph node cells, taken before transplant. These receptors were taken from a human donor who was the organ donor for an intestinal transplant.

V is TRBV6-5 and J is TRBJ1-2; D unclear. Deletions cut 5 bases from V and 0 bases from J, with 13 bases between. Per germline, CDR1 MNHEY and CDR2 SVGAGI. The CDR3 extends over 15 amino acids. The CDR3 coding sequence is TGTGCCAGCAGTCCCTATGACCGAGCTAACTATGGCTACACCTTC. Protein: CASSPYDRANYGYTF.

This clone appeared once. The chain carries TRBV30 and TRBJ2-3; D not resolved. The germline V and J ends were trimmed by 4 bases and 4 bases, with 18 bases remaining between them. CDR3 size: 15 residues. Germline V gives CDR1 GTSNPN, CDR2 SVGIG (reference sequence). The CDR3: CAWTRKRDAPDTQYF. The CDR3 DNA reads as TGTGCCTGGACACGGAAGCGAGACGCACCAGATACGCAGTATTTT.

The chain recombines TRBV7-2 with TRBJ2-1; 9 bases are a match to TRBD2. The V and J ends lost 4 bases and 2 bases, in that order; junction bases with no gene match: 6. The germline V gene has CDR1 SGHTA and CDR2 FQGNSA. This CDR3 is 16 amino acids long. Here the CDR3 DNA reads TGTGCCAGCAGCTCGGGTAGCGGGAGCCCCTACAATGAGCAGTTCTTC. Protein: CASSSGSGSPYNEQFF.

The chain recombines TRBV19 with TRBJ1-3; no clear D. Germline CDR1 and CDR2: LNHDA and SQIVND (reference sequence). Trimming removed 6 bases from V and 0 bases from J, with 12 bases in between. The CDR3 has 15 residues. The CDR3 loop is CASSFRTVSGNTIYF. The CDR3 nucleotides read TGTGCCAGTAGCTTCCGGACTGTCTCTGGAAACACCATATATTTT.

This chain links TRBV6-6 with TRBJ2-1, with 9 bases identical to TRBD1. The germline V gene has CDR1 MNHNY and CDR2 SVGAGI (reference sequence). The CDR3 covers 14 residues. V lost 0 bases and J lost 10; bases outside the gene matches: 4. Here the CDR3 reads CASSYSGQGAEQFF. Written as DNA, the CDR3 is TGTGCCAGCAGTTACTCGGGACAGGGAGCGGAGCAGTTCTTC.

This chain uses TRBV6-6 with TRBJ2-1; D remains unclear. The V and J ends lost 4 bases and 4 bases respectively, with 8 bases between them. Germline CDR1 MNHNY, CDR2 SVGAGI (reference sequence). CDR3 length equals 13 residues. CDR3 in DNA: TGTGCCAGCAGTTCCAGAGAATACAATGAGCAGTTCTTC. It codes for CASSSREYNEQFF.

V usage is TRBV28 and J usage is TRBJ1-2, with unresolved D. V was pared by 2 bases and J by 2 bases, with 3 bases between. CDR3 length: 12 amino acids. Germline CDR1 MDHEN, CDR2 SYDVKM. CDR3 bases: TGTGCCAGCAGTTTACAAAACTATGGCTACACCTTC. Encoded protein: CASSLQNYGYTF.

The CDR3 DNA follows: TGTGCCAGCAGCCAAGGGGGAACTGGAAACACCATATATTTT. This sequence encodes CASSQGGTGNTIYF. The rearrangement links TRBV28 to TRBJ1-3; a weak D match, TRBD1 (6 bases). The V end lost 6 bases, the J end lost 2 bases, and 11 bases lay between the germline ends. CDR3 size: 14 residues. The germline gives CDR1 MDHEN, CDR2 SYDVKM. Using reference TRBV28 and TRBJ1-3 for the parts outside the CDR3, the full variable domain is DVKVTQSSRYLVKRTGEKVFLECVQDMDHENMFWYRQDPGLGLRLIYFSYDVKMKEKGDIPEGYSVSREKKERFSLILESASTNQTSMYLCASSQGGTGNTIYFGEGSWLTVV.

The DNA of the CDR3 is TGTGCCAGCAGTCGACAGGGCGCGGCTGGAAACACCATATATTTT. Its protein is CASSRQGAAGNTIYF. The rearrangement uses TRBV28 and TRBJ1-3; TRBD1 aligns across 7 bases. The CDR3 length is 15 residues. Germline lookup yields CDR1 MDHEN and CDR2 SYDVKM. V shed 5 bases and J 2 bases; nucleotides not matched to a gene: 6.

V usage is TRBV19 and J usage is TRBJ2-1, with D tentatively TRBD2 (5 bases). Germline-derived CDR1 and CDR2 are LNHDA and SQIVND (reference sequence). The CDR3 consists of 15 residues. Trimming left V 1 base short and J 0 bases short, with 7 bases between. The CDR3, as DNA: TGTGCCAGTAGTATAGTAACTAGCTCCTACAATGAGCAGTTCTTC. It yields the protein CASSIVTSSYNEQFF.

This chain uses TRBV2 with TRBJ2-3; D is perhaps TRBD1 (5 bases). The length of the CDR3 is 13 residues. Per the germline V gene, CDR1 is SNHLY and CDR2 is FYNNEI. The V gene lost 8 bases and the J gene lost 5 bases, with 14 bases spanning the gap. CDR3 DNA sequence: TGTGCCAGCGGGGCCTTTCGGAAAGATACGCAGTATTTT. Amino acid sequence: CASGAFRKDTQYF. The entire variable domain, with the rest obtained from reference TRBV2 and TRBJ2-3, is as follows: EPEVTQTPSHQVTQMGQEVILRCVPISNHLYFYWYRQILGQKVEFLVSFYNNEISEKSEIFDDQFSVERPDGSNFTLKIRSTKLEDSAMYFCASGAFRKDTQYFGPGTRLTVL.

CDR3 nucleotide sequence: TGTGCCAGCAGACGATCAGGCCAAGAGACCCAGTACTTC. It yields the protein CASRRSGQETQYF. The V call is TRBV27, the J call TRBJ2-5; D is ambiguous. V lost 6 bases to trimming and J lost 1 base, with 9 bases between them. The CDR3 is 13 residues long. In germline, CDR1 is MNHEY, CDR2 SMNVEV (reference sequence).

A word on this clone: The same CDR3 can be traced to other DNA sequences in this sample. The chain has TRBV29-1 and TRBJ2-7, with 14 bases that match TRBD2. The germline gives CDR1 SQVTM, CDR2 ANQGSEA. Trimming at V came to 6 bases and at J to 0 bases, leaving 10 bases not matched to a gene. The CDR3 has 17 amino acids. CDR3 residues: CSVGGLAGAGDSYEQYF. CDR3 sequence (DNA): TGCAGCGTGGGGGGACTAGCGGGAGCGGGGGACTCCTACGAGCAGTACTTC.

The gene calls are TRBV21-1 and TRBJ2-1. TRBV21-1 is a documented pseudogene. This CDR3 has 17 amino acids. CDR3 protein: CASSKAKTRGSYNEQFF. In nucleotides, the CDR3 is TGTGCCAGCAGCAAAGCGAAGACTAGGGGGTCCTACAATGAGCAGTTCTTC.

This chain joins TRBV4-3 and TRBJ2-5; no definite D call. Per the germline V gene, CDR1 is LGHNA and CDR2 is YSLEER. Between the trimmed V and J ends, which lost 0 bases and 1 base, there was a span of 9 bases. The CDR3 is made up of 15 amino acids. The CDR3 reads CASSQDQTFQETQYF. The CDR3 DNA sequence: TGCGCCAGCAGCCAAGATCAGACATTCCAAGAGACCCAGTACTTC.

This clone was seen just once. The chain recombines TRBV4-3 with TRBJ1-3; D call uncertain. The length of the CDR3 is 15 residues. V lost 3 bases, J lost 0 bases, and 9 bases lay in between. Per the germline V gene, CDR1 is LGHNA and CDR2 is YSLEER. The CDR3 here is CASSHLGDSGNTIYF. Here the CDR3 DNA reads TGCGCCAGCAGCCATCTTGGAGACTCTGGAAACACCATATATTTT.

This sequence joins TRBV5-4 and TRBJ1-1; possibly TRBD1 for D (5 bases). Germline V gives CDR1 SGHNT, CDR2 YYREEE (reference sequence). The V end was cut by 4 bases, the J end by 1 base, with 8 bases between. This CDR3 spans 13 amino acids. The CDR3 sequence: CASSPGQNTEAFF. Here the CDR3 DNA reads TGTGCCAGCAGCCCCGGACAGAACACTGAAGCTTTCTTT.

This clone was counted only a few times. The V gene is TRBV19, the J gene TRBJ1-1; no reliable D call. Trimming took off 6 bases at V and 1 base at J, with 3 bases between the two ends. The CDR3 has 11 residues. CDR1 LNHDA and CDR2 SQIVND come from the germline V gene (reference sequence). This CDR3 is CASRQNTEAFF. The CDR3 DNA follows: TGTGCCAGTAGACAGAACACTGAAGCTTTCTTT.

The J gene is TRBJ2-5, the V gene TRBV7-7; a weak D match, TRBD2 (5 bases). Germline V lookup: CDR1 SSHAT, CDR2 FNYEAQ (reference sequence). The CDR3 contains 13 residues. V dropped 0 bases and J dropped 5 bases, with 7 bases sitting between them. This chain's CDR3 is CASSLAPGETQYF. The CDR3 bases are TGTGCCAGCAGCTTAGCTCCGGGGGAGACCCAGTACTTC.

The chain combines TRBV19 with TRBJ1-4; no reliable D call. V lost 7 bases, J lost 7 bases, and 13 bases lay in between. This CDR3 spans 13 amino acids. Germline V gene sequence: CDR1 LNHDA, CDR2 SQIVND (reference sequence). In DNA form, the CDR3 reads TGTGCCAGTACGCGAGGGATGGGTGAAAAACTGTTTTTT. It specifies CASTRGMGEKLFF.

The rearrangement links TRBV11-1 to TRBJ2-5, with D possibly being TRBD1 (6 bases). The germline V gene encodes CDR1 SGHAT and CDR2 FQDESV (reference sequence). Trimming took off 3 bases at V and 0 bases at J, with 17 bases between the two ends. The CDR3 covers 17 residues. The CDR3 DNA reads TGTGCCAGCAGCTTCGGTAGGGGGAAGGGTTACCAAGAGACCCAGTACTTC. Translating it yields CASSFGRGKGYQETQYF.

The V call is TRBV19, the J call TRBJ1-1; 7 positions agree with TRBD1. CDR3 length: 14 amino acids. V lost 3 bases, J lost 9 bases, and 10 bases stayed unmatched. The germline gives CDR1 LNHDA, CDR2 SQIVND (reference sequence). CDR3 in amino acids: CASSMSGGGGKAFF. As DNA, the CDR3 is TGTGCCAGTAGTATGTCAGGGGGTGGCGGAAAAGCTTTCTTT.

The V and J genes are TRBV7-2 and TRBJ1-5; D unresolved. From germline, CDR1 is SGHTA and CDR2 FQGNSA. V dropped 0 bases and J dropped 7 bases, with 7 bases sitting between them. CDR3 length equals 13 residues. CDR3 nucleotides: TGTGCCAGCAGCTTAGCGCTACGCCAGCCCCAGCATTTT. This codes for CASSLALRQPQHF.

The chain has TRBV28 and TRBJ1-2, with D tentatively TRBD1 (6 bases). The germline gives CDR1 MDHEN, CDR2 SYDVKM. Trimming took 4 bases from V and 5 from J, leaving 20 bases between them. The CDR3 runs 16 residues. The DNA of the CDR3 is TGTGCCAGCAGTTCAACAGGGAGGGCTGCCTCGTATGGCTACACCTTC. Protein product: CASSSTGRAASYGYTF.